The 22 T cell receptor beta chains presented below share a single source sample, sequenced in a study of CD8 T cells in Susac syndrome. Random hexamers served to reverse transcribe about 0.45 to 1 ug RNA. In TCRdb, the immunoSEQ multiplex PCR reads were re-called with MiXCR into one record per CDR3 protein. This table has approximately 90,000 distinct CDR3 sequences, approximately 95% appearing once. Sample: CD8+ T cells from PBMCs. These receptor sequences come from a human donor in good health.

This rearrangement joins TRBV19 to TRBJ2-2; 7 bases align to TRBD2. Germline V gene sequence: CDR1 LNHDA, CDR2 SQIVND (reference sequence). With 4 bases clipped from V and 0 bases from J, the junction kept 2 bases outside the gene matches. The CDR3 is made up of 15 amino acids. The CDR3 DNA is TGTGCCAGTAGTACAGGACTAGCGAACACCGGGGAGCTGTTTTTT. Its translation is CASSTGLANTGELFF.

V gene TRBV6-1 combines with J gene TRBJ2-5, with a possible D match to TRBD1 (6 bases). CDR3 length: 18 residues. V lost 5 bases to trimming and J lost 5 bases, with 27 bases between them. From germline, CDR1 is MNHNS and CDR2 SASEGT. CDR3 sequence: CASSPTHRDINPQETQYF. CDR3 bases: TGTGCCAGCAGTCCCACCCACCGGGACATTAACCCCCAGGAGACCCAGTACTTC.

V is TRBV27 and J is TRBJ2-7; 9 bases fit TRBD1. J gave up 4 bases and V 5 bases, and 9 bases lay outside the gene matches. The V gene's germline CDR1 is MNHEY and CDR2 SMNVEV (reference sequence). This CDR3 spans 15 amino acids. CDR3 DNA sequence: TGTGCCAGCAGTCATACCGGGACAGGGAGGTACGAGCAGTACTTC. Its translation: CASSHTGTGRYEQYF.

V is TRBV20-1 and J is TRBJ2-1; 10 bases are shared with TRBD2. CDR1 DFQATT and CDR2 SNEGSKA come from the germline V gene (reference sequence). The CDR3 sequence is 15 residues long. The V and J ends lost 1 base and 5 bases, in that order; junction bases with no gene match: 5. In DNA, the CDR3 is TGCAGTGCTAGAGCAGCGGGGGGGCCTAACAATGAGCAGTTCTTC. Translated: CSARAAGGPNNEQFF.

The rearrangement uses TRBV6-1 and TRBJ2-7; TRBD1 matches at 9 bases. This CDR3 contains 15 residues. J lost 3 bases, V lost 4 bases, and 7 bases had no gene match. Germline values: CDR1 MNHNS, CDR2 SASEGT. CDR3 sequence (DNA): TGTGCCAGCAGTGTTCCGGGACAGGGCATCTACGAGCAGTACTTC. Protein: CASSVPGQGIYEQYF.

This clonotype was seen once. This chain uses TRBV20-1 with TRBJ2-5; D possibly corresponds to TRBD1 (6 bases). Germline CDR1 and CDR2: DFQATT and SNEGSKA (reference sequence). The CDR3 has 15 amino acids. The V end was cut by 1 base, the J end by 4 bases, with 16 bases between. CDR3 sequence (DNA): TGCAGTGCTAGAGCGAGACAGGTATTTGGAGAGACCCAGTACTTC. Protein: CSARARQVFGETQYF.

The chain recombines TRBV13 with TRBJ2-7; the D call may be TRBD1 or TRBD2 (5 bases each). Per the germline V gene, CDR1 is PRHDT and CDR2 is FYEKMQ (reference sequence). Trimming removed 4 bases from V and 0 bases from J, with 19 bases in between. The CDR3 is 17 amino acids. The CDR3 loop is CASSYSQIEGSSYEQYF. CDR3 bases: TGTGCCAGCAGCTATAGTCAGATTGAGGGGAGCTCCTACGAGCAGTACTTC.

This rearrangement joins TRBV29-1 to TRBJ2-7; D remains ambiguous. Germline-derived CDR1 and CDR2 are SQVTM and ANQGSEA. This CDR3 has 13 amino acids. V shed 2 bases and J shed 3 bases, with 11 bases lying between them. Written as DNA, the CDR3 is TGCAGCGTTGAATTGGCTACCAACTACGAGCAGTACTTC. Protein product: CSVELATNYEQYF.

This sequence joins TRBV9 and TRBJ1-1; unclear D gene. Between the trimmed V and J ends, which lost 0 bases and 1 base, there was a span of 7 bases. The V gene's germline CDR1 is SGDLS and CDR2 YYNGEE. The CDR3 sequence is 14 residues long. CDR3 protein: CASSVVPGNTEAFF. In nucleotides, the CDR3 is TGTGCCAGCAGCGTAGTACCAGGGAACACTGAAGCTTTCTTT.

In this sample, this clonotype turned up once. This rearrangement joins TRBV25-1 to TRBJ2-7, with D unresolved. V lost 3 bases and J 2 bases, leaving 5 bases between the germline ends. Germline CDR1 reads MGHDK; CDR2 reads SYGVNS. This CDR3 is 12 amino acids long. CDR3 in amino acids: CASSDVPYEQYF. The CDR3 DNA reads TGTGCCAGCAGTGACGTTCCCTACGAGCAGTACTTC.

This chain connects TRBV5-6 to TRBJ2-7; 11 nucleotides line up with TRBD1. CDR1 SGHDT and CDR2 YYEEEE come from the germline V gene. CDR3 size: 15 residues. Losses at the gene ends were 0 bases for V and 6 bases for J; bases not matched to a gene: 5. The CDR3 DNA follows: TGTGCCAGCAGCTTGGAAAGGACAGGGGGCCTCGAGCAGTACTTC. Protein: CASSLERTGGLEQYF. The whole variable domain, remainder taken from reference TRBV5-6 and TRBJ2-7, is DAGVTQSPTHLIKTRGQQVTLRCSPKSGHDTVSWYQQALGQGPQFIFQYYEEEERQRGNFPDRFSGHQFPNYSSELNVNALLLGDSALYLCASSLERTGGLEQYFGPGTRLTVT.

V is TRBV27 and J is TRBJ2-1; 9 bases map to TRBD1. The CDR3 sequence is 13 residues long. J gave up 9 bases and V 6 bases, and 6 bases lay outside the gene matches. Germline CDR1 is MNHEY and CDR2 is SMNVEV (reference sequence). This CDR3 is CASSYTGGGEQFF. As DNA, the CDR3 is TGTGCCAGCAGCTACACAGGGGGCGGTGAGCAGTTCTTC.

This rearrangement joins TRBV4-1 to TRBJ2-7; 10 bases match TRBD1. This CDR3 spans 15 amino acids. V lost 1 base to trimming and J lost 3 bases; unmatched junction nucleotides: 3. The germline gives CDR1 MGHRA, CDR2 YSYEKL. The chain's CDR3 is CASSQVTGGIYEQYF. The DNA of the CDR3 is TGCGCCAGCAGCCAAGTGACAGGGGGCATCTACGAGCAGTACTTC.

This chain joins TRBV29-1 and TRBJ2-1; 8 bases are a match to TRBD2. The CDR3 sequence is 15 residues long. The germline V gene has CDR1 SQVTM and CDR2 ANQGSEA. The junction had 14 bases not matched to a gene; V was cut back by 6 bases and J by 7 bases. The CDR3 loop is CSVAGGSGGSNEQFF. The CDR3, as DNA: TGCAGCGTCGCCGGGGGAAGCGGGGGTAGTAATGAGCAGTTCTTC.

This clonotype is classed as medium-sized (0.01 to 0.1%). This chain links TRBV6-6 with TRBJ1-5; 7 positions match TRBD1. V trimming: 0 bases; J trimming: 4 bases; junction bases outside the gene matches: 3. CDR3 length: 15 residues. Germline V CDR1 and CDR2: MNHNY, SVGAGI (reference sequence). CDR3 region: CASSYSGTVNQPQHF. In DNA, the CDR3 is TGTGCCAGCAGTTACTCCGGGACAGTTAATCAGCCCCAGCATTTT.

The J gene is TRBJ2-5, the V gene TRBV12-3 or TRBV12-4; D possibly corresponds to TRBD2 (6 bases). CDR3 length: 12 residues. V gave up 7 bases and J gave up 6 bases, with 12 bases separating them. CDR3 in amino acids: CASMGGKKTQYF. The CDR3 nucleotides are TGTGCCAGCATGGGGGGAAAGAAGACCCAGTACTTC.

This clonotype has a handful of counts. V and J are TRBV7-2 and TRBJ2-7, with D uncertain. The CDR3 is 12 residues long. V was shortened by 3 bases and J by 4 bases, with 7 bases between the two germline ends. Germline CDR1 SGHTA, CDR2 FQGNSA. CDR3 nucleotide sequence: TGTGCCAGCAGCTTTTTGGGTTACGAGCAGTACTTC. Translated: CASSFLGYEQYF.

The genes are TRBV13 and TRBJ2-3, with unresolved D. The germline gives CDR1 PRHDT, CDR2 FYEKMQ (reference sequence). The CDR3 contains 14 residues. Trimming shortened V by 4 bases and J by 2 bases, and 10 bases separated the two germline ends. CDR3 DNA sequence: TGTGCCAGCAGCTCAATCTTGGACACAGATACGCAGTATTTT. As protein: CASSSILDTDTQYF.

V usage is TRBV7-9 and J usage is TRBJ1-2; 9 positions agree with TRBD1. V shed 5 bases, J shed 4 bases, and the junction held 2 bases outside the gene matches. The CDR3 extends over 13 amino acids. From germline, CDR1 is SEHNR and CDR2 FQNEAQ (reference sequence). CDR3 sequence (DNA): TGTGCCAGCAGCCCACAGGGGGCCTATGGCTACACCTTC. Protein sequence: CASSPQGAYGYTF.

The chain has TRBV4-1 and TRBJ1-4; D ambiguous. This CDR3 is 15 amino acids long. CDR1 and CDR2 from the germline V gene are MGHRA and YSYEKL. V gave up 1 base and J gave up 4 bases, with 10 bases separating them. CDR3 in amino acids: CASSQAQRINEKLFF. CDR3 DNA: TGCGCCAGCAGCCAAGCTCAGCGGATTAATGAAAAACTGTTTTTT.

As DNA, the CDR3 is TGTGCCAGCTCACCGGGGGGAAGCTCCTACAATGAGCAGTTCTTC. The encoded protein is CASSPGGSSYNEQFF. V and J are TRBV18 and TRBJ2-1; TRBD2 is a possible D gene (6 bases). V lost 3 bases and J lost 0, with 9 bases in between. Germline assignment: CDR1 KGHSH and CDR2 LQKENI. The CDR3 sequence is 15 residues long. Together with reference TRBV18 and TRBJ2-1, the CDR3 gives the full variable domain: NAGVMQNPRHLVRRRGQEARLRCSPMKGHSHVYWYRQLPEEGLKFMVYLQKENIIDESGMPKERFSAEFPKEGPSILRIQQVVRGDSAAYFCASSPGGSSYNEQFFGPGTRLTVL.

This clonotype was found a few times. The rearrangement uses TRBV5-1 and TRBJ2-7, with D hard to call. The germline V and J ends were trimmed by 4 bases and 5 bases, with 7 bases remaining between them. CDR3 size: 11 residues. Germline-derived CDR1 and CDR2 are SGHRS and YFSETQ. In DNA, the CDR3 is TGCGCCAGCAGCCTCGGACACGAGCAGTACTTC. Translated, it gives CASSLGHEQYF.